Each of the 23 T cell receptor beta chains below was sequenced from the same sample in a study. TCRdb used MiXCR to reprocess the 5' RACE reads, holding one entry per CDR3 protein. The sample consists of 5,000 or so distinct CDR3 sequences, under 40% of them appearing once. The specimen was memory CD4+ T cells sorted from blood. The subset here: memory CD4+ T cells, CD4+CD45RO+CD25-. The receptors shown here come from a female donor with breast cancer.

This chain joins TRBV28 and TRBJ2-1; D is unclear. The CDR3 sequence is 13 residues long. V was shortened by 7 bases and J by 9 bases, with 16 bases between the two germline ends. Germline values: CDR1 MDHEN, CDR2 SYDVKM. This CDR3 reads CASTSYVAPEQFF. The CDR3 coding sequence is TGTGCCAGCACCTCGTACGTGGCTCCTGAGCAGTTCTTC.

The chain is built from TRBV12-3 or TRBV12-4 and TRBJ1-1; D not certain. V gave up 6 bases and J gave up 0 bases, with 8 bases separating them. This CDR3 spans 13 amino acids. The CDR3 DNA is TGTGCCAGCAGCGGATACATGAACACTGAAGCTTTCTTT. Translation gives CASSGYMNTEAFF.

By its share, this clonotype is large. The chain carries TRBV29-1 and TRBJ2-3, with 14 bases matching TRBD2. The length of the CDR3 is 16 residues. Germline loops: CDR1 SQVTM, CDR2 ANQGSEA. Trimming at V came to 5 bases and at J to 4 bases, leaving 8 bases not matched to a gene. The CDR3 region has the DNA TGCAGCGTTTCTGAGGGACTAGCGGGAGTCGCAGATACGCAGTATTTT. Protein product: CSVSEGLAGVADTQYF.

CDR3 region: CASRKDRPGDTQYF. The CDR3 DNA reads TGCGCCAGCAGGAAGGACAGGCCAGGGGATACGCAGTATTTT. The chain carries TRBV5-1 and TRBJ2-3; 7 nucleotides agree with TRBD1. Germline CDR1 and CDR2: SGHRS and YFSETQ. V trimming: 5 bases; J trimming: 6 bases; junction bases outside the gene matches: 9. The CDR3 has 14 amino acids.

V and J are TRBV4-2 and TRBJ2-7; maybe TRBD2 (5 bases). This CDR3 region has 11 residues. V dropped 4 bases and J dropped 7 bases, with 8 bases sitting between them. Germline loops: CDR1 LGHNA, CDR2 YNFKEQ. This chain's CDR3 is CASSRPGEQYF. CDR3 bases: TGTGCCAGCAGCCGCCCGGGGGAGCAGTACTTC.

This clonotype showed up many times. The chain has TRBV7-2 and TRBJ1-5, with unresolved D. The germline V gene has CDR1 SGHTA and CDR2 FQGNSA. Trimming removed 9 bases at V and 5 bases at J, with 17 bases between. CDR3 length: 14 residues. CDR3 sequence reads: CASSERAGYQPQHF. CDR3 DNA: TGTGCCAGTAGCGAGAGGGCGGGTTATCAGCCCCAGCATTTT.

This clonotype was found many times. The chain recombines TRBV5-1 with TRBJ2-3; D unresolved. Germline lookup yields CDR1 SGHRS and CDR2 YFSETQ. This CDR3 is 12 amino acids long. V lost 3 bases and J 2 bases, leaving 4 bases between the germline ends. CDR3 nucleotides: TGCGCCAGCAGCTCCCCCACAGATACGCAGTATTTT. It translates to CASSSPTDTQYF.

The chain employs TRBV12-3 or TRBV12-4 and TRBJ2-3; tentatively, D is TRBD2 (5 bases). V lost 11 bases and J 3 bases, leaving 21 bases between the germline ends. There are 15 residues in the CDR3. The CDR3 coding sequence is TGTGCCGGGAGTCTCCTGGGCGAAGGGACAGATACGCAGTATTTT. Translating gives CAGSLLGEGTDTQYF.

In its sample, this clonotype ranks as medium-sized. The rearrangement joins TRBV11-2 to TRBJ1-3; 8 bases match TRBD1. Germline values: CDR1 SGHAT, CDR2 FQNNGV. The junction had 13 bases not matched to a gene; V was cut back by 1 base and J by 5 bases. CDR3 length: 18 amino acids. The CDR3 region is CASSLGIQQGGWRNTIYF. CDR3 in DNA: TGTGCCAGCAGCTTAGGCATTCAACAGGGGGGCTGGAGAAACACCATATATTTT.

In regard to this clonotype: Compared with germline, one end of the junction differs, possibly owing to a read error. The J gene is TRBJ1-1, the V gene TRBV28, with D possibly matching TRBD1 (6 bases). The length of the CDR3 is 14 residues. Germline V gives CDR1 MDHEN, CDR2 SYDVKM. In DNA, the CDR3 is TGTGCCAGCACCTCAGCCGGACAGAACACTGGAGCTTTCTTT. Protein sequence: CASTSAGQNTGAFF. Drawing the rest from reference TRBV28 and TRBJ1-1, the complete variable domain is DVKVTQSSRYLVKRTGEKVFLECVQDMDHENMFWYRQDPGLGLRLIYFSYDVKMKEKGDIPEGYSVSREKKERFSLILESASTNQTSMYLCASTSAGQNTGAFFGQGTRLTVV.

This clonotype was detected a few times. This chain connects TRBV20-1 to TRBJ2-7, with 7 bases matching TRBD2. CDR1 DFQATT and CDR2 SNEGSKA come from the germline V gene (reference sequence). This CDR3 is 13 amino acids long. The DNA of the CDR3 is TGCAGCTTCCGGACTAGTATGGCCTACGAGCAGTACTTC. It codes for CSFRTSMAYEQYF.

Remarks on this clonotype: A read error may produce the germline difference seen at one junction end. The V gene is TRBV29-1, the J gene TRBJ2-5; maybe TRBD2 (5 bases). This CDR3 has 12 residues. Looked up from germline, CDR1 is SQVTM and CDR2 is ANQGSEA. CDR3 in DNA: TGCAGTGTAGTGAGGGCCCAAGAGTCCCAGTACTTC. It is translated as CSVVRAQESQYF.

This clonotype is classed as medium-sized. The chain links TRBV10-3 to TRBJ2-7; 9 nucleotides line up with TRBD1. The CDR3 sequence is 14 residues long. V lost 2 bases, J lost 6 bases, and 5 bases stayed unmatched. Germline CDR1 is ENHRY and CDR2 is SYGVKD. As DNA, the CDR3 is TGTGCCATCAGTGAGGGACAGGGGATATCCGAGCAGTACTTC. Amino acid sequence: CAISEGQGISEQYF.

The chain recombines TRBV30 with TRBJ2-3; 7 positions agree with TRBD1. The ends lost 3 bases at V and 3 bases at J; junction bases unmatched: 3. The CDR3 has 13 residues. Germline V lookup: CDR1 GTSNPN, CDR2 SVGIG (reference sequence). This CDR3 is CAWRSQGTDTQYF. In DNA form, the CDR3 reads TGTGCCTGGAGATCACAGGGGACAGATACGCAGTATTTT.

This clonotype appeared a few times. This chain joins TRBV5-1 and TRBJ2-1; D unresolved. The CDR3 covers 13 residues. Germline values: CDR1 SGHRS, CDR2 YFSETQ. Trimming left V 4 bases short and J 6 bases short, with 11 bases between. The CDR3 nucleotides read TGCGCCAGCAGCCTAACCCCTCCCAATGAGCAGTTCTTC. Amino acids: CASSLTPPNEQFF.

In this sample, this clonotype turned up many times. The CDR3 DNA reads TGCAGTGCCGTCTCTAGCGGGACGAACACCGGGGAGCTGTTTTTT. Translated: CSAVSSGTNTGELFF. The rearrangement uses TRBV20-1 and TRBJ2-2; 9 bases are a match to TRBD2. Germline V lookup: CDR1 DFQATT, CDR2 SNEGSKA (reference sequence). The CDR3 totals 15 residues. Germline trimming cut 6 bases from V and 0 bases from J; bases unmatched to any gene: 5.

This rearrangement joins TRBV18 to TRBJ2-7, with TRBD2 identical over 11 bases. This CDR3 comprises 15 residues. J was trimmed by 3 bases and V by 3 bases; bases with no gene match: 4. Germline V gene sequence: CDR1 KGHSH, CDR2 LQKENI. The CDR3 DNA is TGTGCCAGCTCACCCCGGACTAGCGGGTACTACGAGCAGTACTTC. This codes for CASSPRTSGYYEQYF.

The chain has TRBV12-3 or TRBV12-4 and TRBJ1-1; D is possibly TRBD1 (6 bases). V was shortened by 2 bases and J by 3 bases, with 16 bases between the two germline ends. This CDR3 spans 16 amino acids. CDR3 in DNA: TGTGCCAGCAGTTTATTGTGGCAGGGGCGCGACACTGAAGCTTTCTTT. Translating gives CASSLLWQGRDTEAFF.

This chain joins TRBV9 and TRBJ2-1, with 12 bases that match TRBD2. With V trimmed by 0 bases and J by 8 bases, 6 bases remained unmatched. Germline CDR1 is SGDLS and CDR2 is YYNGEE. The CDR3 length is 16 residues. CDR3 sequence: CASSVDASGRVDEQFF. The CDR3 DNA is TGTGCCAGCAGCGTAGATGCTAGCGGGAGGGTAGATGAGCAGTTCTTC.

This clonotype was seen only once. The rearrangement uses TRBV20-1 and TRBJ1-2; no clear D. CDR3 length equals 12 residues. In germline, CDR1 is DFQATT, CDR2 SNEGSKA (reference sequence). V was cut by 4 bases and J by 1 base, with 7 bases left in between. The CDR3 nucleotides are TGCAGTGCTATGGAGGGTAACTATGGCTACACCTTC. Its translation is CSAMEGNYGYTF.

Concerning this clonotype: This could be a read error, since a much larger clone is one nucleotide away. The chain combines TRBV29-1 with TRBJ1-2; possible D gene TRBD1, 5 bases. Germline V lookup: CDR1 SQVTM, CDR2 ANQGSEA. This CDR3 has 12 residues. V dropped 5 bases and J dropped 8 bases, with 15 bases sitting between them. CDR3 sequence: CSVRRRGDGYTF. The CDR3 coding sequence is TGCAGCGTTCGCCGGAGAGGGGACGGCTACACCTTC.

This clonotype is termed medium-sized. The rearrangement links TRBV24-1 to TRBJ2-5; TRBD1 matches 7 bases. Germline V CDR1 and CDR2: KGHDR, SFDVKD. The V and J ends lost 3 bases and 4 bases, in that order; junction bases with no gene match: 7. The CDR3 extends over 15 amino acids. The CDR3 loop is CATSDTRGSPETQYF. CDR3 coding DNA: TGTGCCACCAGTGATACCAGGGGGTCCCCAGAGACCCAGTACTTC.

Within the sample, this clonotype is medium-sized. This sequence joins TRBV20-1 and TRBJ2-1; 10 bases fit TRBD2. CDR1 is DFQATT, CDR2 SNEGSKA, per germline (reference sequence). V gave up 6 bases and J gave up 2 bases; unmatched junction bases: 10. The CDR3 is made up of 16 amino acids. The CDR3 protein is CSAKQREGRAYNEQFF. The CDR3 DNA reads TGCAGTGCAAAGCAGCGGGAGGGCCGAGCCTACAATGAGCAGTTCTTC.